A single sample gave rise to the 12 T cell receptor beta chains below, sequenced in a study of T cells after yellow fever vaccination. One entry per CDR3 protein results from TCRdb running MiXCR on the 5' RACE reads. Of hundreds of thousands of distinct CDR3 sequences in the sample, more than 9% were seen once. Sequenced material: PBMCs, taken on the day of the yellow fever booster vaccination. All receptors come from a man in his thirties or forties who received the YFV17D yellow fever vaccine.

This clonotype appeared many times. Compared with germline, one end of the junction differs, possibly owing to a read error. The chain uses TRBV12-3 or TRBV12-4 and TRBJ2-3; D remains unclear. This CDR3 is built from 14 residues. The CDR3: CASSLAIRTDTQYF. For the CDR3, the DNA is TGTGCCAGCAGCTTAGCCATTCGCACAGATACGCAGTATTTT.

This clonotype turned up a few times. The chain recombines TRBV14 with TRBJ2-7; TRBD2 agrees at 10 bases. The CDR3 sequence is 20 residues long. CDR1 is SGHDN, CDR2 FVKESK, per germline. V lost 4 bases, J lost 0 bases, and 18 bases stayed unmatched. Here the CDR3 reads CASSLAFLPGLANFSYEQYF. CDR3 coding DNA: TGTGCCAGCAGCCTTGCCTTCCTACCGGGACTAGCGAACTTCTCCTACGAGCAGTACTTC.

This chain connects TRBV10-1 to TRBJ2-2, with TRBD2 matching over 11 bases. Germline CDR1 reads WNHNN; CDR2 reads SYGVQD (reference sequence). The V gene end was trimmed by 9 bases and the J gene end by 4 bases; junction bases not matched to a gene: 4. This CDR3 contains 14 residues. The CDR3 nucleotides read TGCGCCAGGAAGCTAGCGGGAGGCACCGGGGAGCTGTTTTTT. It yields the protein CARKLAGGTGELFF.

This clonotype has just a few counts. CDR3 protein: CASSGTAYYEQYF. DNA for the CDR3: TGTGCCAGCAGTGGGACAGCCTACTACGAGCAGTACTTC. The chain has TRBV27 and TRBJ2-7; 7 bases line up with TRBD1. Losses at the gene ends were 5 bases for V and 3 bases for J; bases not matched to a gene: 4. Per germline, CDR1 MNHEY and CDR2 SMNVEV (reference sequence). This CDR3 has 13 amino acids.

This clonotype was counted a few times. This chain links TRBV12-3 or TRBV12-4 with TRBJ1-1; a possible D gene is TRBD1 (5 bases). V was pared by 5 bases and J by 4 bases, with 11 bases between. The CDR3 has 13 amino acids. The DNA for the CDR3 is TGTGCCAGCAGTCCCTCAGGGATCACTGAAGCTTTCTTT. Amino acids: CASSPSGITEAFF.

The DNA of the CDR3 is TGCAGTGCTCAACAGGGAACCACCACTGAAGCTTTCTTT. Its protein is CSAQQGTTTEAFF. The V gene is TRBV20-1, the J gene TRBJ1-1; a weak D match, TRBD1 (6 bases). The V end lost 5 bases, the J end lost 4 bases, and 14 bases lay between the germline ends. The germline V gene encodes CDR1 DFQATT and CDR2 SNEGSKA (reference sequence). This CDR3 comprises 13 residues.

This clonotype was detected a few times. V is TRBV7-2 and J is TRBJ1-2, with a weak D call TRBD1 (5 bases). The CDR3 covers 12 residues. Trimming cost V 0 bases and J 12 bases, with 11 bases left between them. The germline V gene has CDR1 SGHTA and CDR2 FQGNSA. CDR3 amino acids: CASSLALGVNTF. In DNA, the CDR3 is TGTGCCAGCAGCTTAGCTTTGGGGGTTAACACCTTC.

The V and J genes are TRBV7-2 and TRBJ1-3; tentatively, D is TRBD1 (5 bases). Germline CDR1 reads SGHTA; CDR2 reads FQGNSA. The ends were cut back, 4 bases at V and 9 bases at J, with 16 bases in the middle. CDR3 length: 14 amino acids. The CDR3 spells CASSSGVRVGTIYF. The DNA for the CDR3 is TGTGCCAGCAGCTCGGGGGTCAGGGTCGGCACCATATATTTT.

The chain links TRBV7-2 to TRBJ2-1, with unresolved D. V was shortened by 6 bases and J by 2 bases, with 11 bases between the two germline ends. Germline lookup yields CDR1 SGHTA and CDR2 FQGNSA. CDR3 length: 14 amino acids. Here the CDR3 DNA reads TGTGCCAGCAGGCAAGGCTTCGCCTACAATGAGCAGTTCTTC. Protein sequence: CASRQGFAYNEQFF.

This clonotype was detected a few times. The V call is TRBV6-2 or TRBV6-3, the J call TRBJ2-7; 9 bases are shared with TRBD1. The CDR3 totals 14 residues. Trimming removed 7 bases from V and 6 bases from J; junction bases left unmatched: 10. The germline V gene encodes CDR1 MNHEY and CDR2 SVGEGT. The CDR3 sequence: CASNGQGNKGEQYF. The CDR3 DNA sequence: TGTGCCAGCAATGGACAGGGGAATAAGGGCGAGCAGTACTTC.

The chain uses TRBV20-1 and TRBJ1-1; no firm D call. The V end was cut by 0 bases, the J end by 2 bases, with 7 bases between. CDR3 length equals 13 residues. The germline CDR1 and CDR2 sequences are DFQATT and SNEGSKA (reference sequence). In DNA, the CDR3 is TGCAGTGCTAGAGACGGGAAAAACACTGAAGCTTTCTTT. It encodes CSARDGKNTEAFF.

This clonotype showed up just a few times. The gene calls are TRBV7-2 and TRBJ2-7, with 10 bases identical to TRBD2. V lost 7 bases to trimming and J lost 5 bases; unmatched junction nucleotides: 5. The length of the CDR3 is 13 residues. Looked up from germline, CDR1 is SGHTA and CDR2 is FQGNSA. CDR3: CASTRTSGDEQYF. As DNA, the CDR3 is TGTGCCAGCACCCGGACTAGCGGCGACGAGCAGTACTTC.